Below are 26 T cell receptor beta chains sequenced from a single sample in a study of blood T cell repertoires in COVID-19. TCRdb's table, derived via immunoSEQ multiplex PCR, lists solely in-frame clones and lacks some. In the table there are some 350,000 clones, around 87% of which are singletons. The sequencing input was peripheral blood. The receptors originated from a human donor in a cohort sampled during active COVID-19.

The V gene is TRBV5-1, the J gene TRBJ1-3; 10 nucleotides align to TRBD1. The CDR3 runs to 15 residues. Germline CDR1 and CDR2: SGHRS and YFSETQ. The V and J ends lost 4 bases and 5 bases, in that order; junction bases with no gene match: 6. DNA for the CDR3: TGCGCCAGCAGCAAGGGGGACAGGGGAAGAAACACCATATATTTT. Amino acids: CASSKGDRGRNTIYF.

V and J are TRBV5-1 and TRBJ1-2; tentative D call: TRBD1 (6 bases). V lost 1 base and J lost 8, with 12 bases in between. The length of the CDR3 is 13 residues. Per the germline V gene, CDR1 is SGHRS and CDR2 is YFSETQ. The CDR3 DNA is TGCGCCAGCAGCTTGCAAACAGGGTACGGCTACACCTTC. Protein sequence: CASSLQTGYGYTF.

The sample holds one count of this clone. This chain uses TRBV20-1 with TRBJ2-1; TRBD1 matches at 7 bases. V lost 3 bases and J lost 3; bases outside the gene matches: 5. The CDR3 has 14 amino acids. The germline V gene has CDR1 DFQATT and CDR2 SNEGSKA (reference sequence). CDR3 region: CSASLAGGYNEQFF. The CDR3 DNA reads as TGCAGTGCTAGTTTGGCAGGGGGCTACAATGAGCAGTTCTTC.

This clone was seen only a few times. The chain links TRBV30 to TRBJ2-7; 9 bases agree with TRBD1. CDR3 size: 15 residues. V lost 3 bases, J lost 2 bases, and 8 bases stayed unmatched. In germline, CDR1 is GTSNPN, CDR2 SVGIG (reference sequence). For the CDR3, the DNA is TGTGCCTGGAGCTTAAGGGACAGGGCTCCCTACGAGCAGTACTTC. Encoded protein: CAWSLRDRAPYEQYF.

The chain joins TRBV5-1 to TRBJ1-1, with 8 bases identical to TRBD1. This CDR3 spans 17 amino acids. Trimming took 1 base from V and 1 from J; bases not matched to a gene: 9. Per the germline V gene, CDR1 is SGHRS and CDR2 is YFSETQ. As DNA, the CDR3 is TGCGCCAGCAGCTTGAGAAGATACGGGACAGGGAACACTGAAGCTTTCTTT. This codes for CASSLRRYGTGNTEAFF.

The chain employs TRBV10-3 and TRBJ1-5; a possible D gene is TRBD1 (5 bases). CDR3 size: 14 residues. V was pared by 1 base and J by 8 bases, with 12 bases between. The germline V gene has CDR1 ENHRY and CDR2 SYGVKD. DNA of the CDR3: TGTGCCATCAGTGAGTGGGGCGGGGGTAAGCCCCAGCATTTT. It is translated as CAISEWGGGKPQHF.

This clone was found once. The V gene is TRBV19, the J gene TRBJ1-2, with 7 bases lining up with TRBD1. The CDR3 spans 14 residues. From germline, CDR1 is LNHDA and CDR2 SQIVND (reference sequence). Trimming cost V 6 bases and J 2 bases; bases outside gene matches: 6. CDR3 amino acids: CASRRDRTNYGYTF. The CDR3 bases are TGTGCCAGTAGACGGGACAGAACCAACTATGGCTACACCTTC.

V is TRBV2 and J is TRBJ1-4; 7 bases match TRBD1. The germline CDR1 and CDR2 sequences are SNHLY and FYNNEI. The CDR3 has 15 residues. J was trimmed by 7 bases and V by 6 bases; bases with no gene match: 11. The CDR3 DNA follows: TGTGCCAGCAGGAGCAAAACAGGGGTCAGTGAAAAACTGTTTTTT. It specifies CASRSKTGVSEKLFF.

V gene TRBV28 combines with J gene TRBJ1-2; D is perhaps TRBD1 (6 bases). Germline-derived CDR1 and CDR2 are MDHEN and SYDVKM. The CDR3 sequence is 12 residues long. Deletions cut 3 bases from V and 6 bases from J, with 8 bases between. The CDR3 loop is CASSLGADGYTF. The CDR3, as DNA: TGTGCCAGCAGTTTGGGGGCGGATGGCTACACCTTC.

The chain combines TRBV12-5 with TRBJ2-6; D remains unclear. The CDR3 length is 16 residues. The V end lost 3 bases, the J end lost 2 bases, and 11 bases lay between the germline ends. Germline CDR1 is LGHNT and CDR2 is FRNRAP. The CDR3 DNA reads TGTGCTAGTGGTTTCAGCAGGCAGACTGGGGCCAACGTCCTGACTTTC. It specifies CASGFSRQTGANVLTF.

The V call is TRBV5-1, the J call TRBJ2-1, with D possibly matching TRBD1 (6 bases). The CDR3 spans 14 residues. Germline values: CDR1 SGHRS, CDR2 YFSETQ. The germline V and J ends were trimmed by 0 bases and 7 bases, with 11 bases remaining between them. CDR3 in amino acids: CASSLEGVFNEQFF. CDR3 sequence (DNA): TGCGCCAGCAGCTTGGAGGGGGTATTTAATGAGCAGTTCTTC.

The rearrangement uses TRBV5-1 and TRBJ2-7; 9 bases agree with TRBD1. CDR1 and CDR2 (germline): SGHRS, YFSETQ. J lost 1 base, V lost 0 bases, and 2 bases had no gene match. CDR3 length: 15 amino acids. The CDR3: CASSLGQGDSYEQYF. The DNA for the CDR3 is TGCGCCAGCAGCTTGGGACAGGGGGATTCCTACGAGCAGTACTTC. Filled out from reference TRBV5-1 and TRBJ2-7, the complete variable domain reads KAGVTQTPRYLIKTRGQQVTLSCSPISGHRSVSWYQQTPGQGLQFLFEYFSETQRNKGNFPGRFSGRQFSNSRSEMNVSTLELGDSALYLCASSLGQGDSYEQYFGPGTRLTVT.

This clone has only a few counts. V gene TRBV5-1 combines with J gene TRBJ2-2; possible D gene TRBD1, 6 bases. Germline values: CDR1 SGHRS, CDR2 YFSETQ. The CDR3 length is 14 residues. V was trimmed by 2 bases and J by 2 bases, leaving 7 bases between them. The CDR3 here is CASSFGTNTGELFF. For the CDR3, the DNA is TGCGCCAGCAGCTTTGGGACAAACACCGGGGAGCTGTTTTTT.

This clone was seen a handful of times. This chain joins TRBV6-2 or TRBV6-3 and TRBJ2-5; TRBD2 is a possible D gene (6 bases). CDR3 size: 18 residues. Germline V gives CDR1 MNHEY, CDR2 SVGEGT. The V end was cut by 4 bases, the J end by 2 bases, with 23 bases between. This CDR3 reads CASSFPPTSLSGQETQYF. CDR3 DNA sequence: TGTGCCAGCAGTTTTCCCCCGACTAGTCTCTCGGGGCAAGAGACCCAGTACTTC.

This rearrangement joins TRBV3-1 (or the pseudogene TRBV3-2) to TRBJ1-1; the D is unclear. Deletions cut 0 bases from V and 3 bases from J, with 5 bases between. The CDR3 consists of 13 residues. CDR1 is LGHDT, CDR2 YNNKEL, per germline (reference sequence). CDR3 in amino acids: CASSQDLDTEAFF. The DNA for the CDR3 is TGTGCCAGCAGCCAAGATCTTGACACTGAAGCTTTCTTT.

The rearrangement joins TRBV12-3 or TRBV12-4 to TRBJ2-2; no clear D. V was pared by 5 bases and J by 1 base, with 5 bases between. CDR3 length: 13 residues. The CDR3 protein is CASSTRNTGELFF. In DNA form, the CDR3 reads TGTGCCAGCAGTACTCGGAACACCGGGGAGCTGTTTTTT.

The V gene is TRBV4-1, the J gene TRBJ2-4, with a tentative D call TRBD1 (5 bases). The CDR3 totals 17 residues. Germline V CDR1 and CDR2: MGHRA, YSYEKL. With 0 bases removed from V and 0 bases from J, the gap between germline ends came to 12 bases. The CDR3 sequence: CASSQDRTGEAKNIQYF. The CDR3 DNA reads as TGCGCCAGCAGCCAAGATCGAACAGGAGAAGCCAAAAACATTCAGTACTTC.

This clone appeared a single time. V is TRBV18 and J is TRBJ2-5; D call uncertain. The V end lost 0 bases, the J end lost 5 bases, and 10 bases lay between the germline ends. Germline lookup yields CDR1 KGHSH and CDR2 LQKENI. The CDR3 has 14 residues. The DNA of the CDR3 is TGTGCCAGCTCACCACCGGGTAGGAGCGAGACCCAGTACTTC. Its translation is CASSPPGRSETQYF.

The chain joins TRBV9 to TRBJ2-7; maybe TRBD2 (7 bases). The germline gives CDR1 SGDLS, CDR2 YYNGEE. Deletions cut 0 bases from V and 7 bases from J, with 14 bases between. The CDR3 extends over 14 amino acids. The DNA of the CDR3 is TGTGCCAGCAGCGTAGGAGGGGGGGCGAGTGAGCAGTACTTC. Protein sequence: CASSVGGGASEQYF.

V and J are TRBV11-2 and TRBJ2-3; TRBD2 matches 8 bases. The trim removed 7 bases at V and 6 bases at J, leaving 15 bases unmatched. Germline V gene data show CDR1 as SGHAT and CDR2 as FQNNGV. The CDR3 runs to 16 residues. The CDR3 protein is CASTQRSAGRGDTQYF. The CDR3 region has the DNA TGTGCCAGCACCCAGCGGAGCGCCGGGAGGGGCGATACGCAGTATTTT.

The chain uses TRBV19 and TRBJ1-2; 9 bases are shared with TRBD1. Germline V CDR1 and CDR2: LNHDA, SQIVND (reference sequence). The V segment lost 3 bases and the J segment 3 bases; nucleotides outside the gene matches: 11. CDR3 length equals 17 residues. In DNA, the CDR3 is TGTGCCAGTAGTATCCAACAGGGGGCCACCGTCGACTATGGCTACACCTTC. The encoded protein is CASSIQQGATVDYGYTF.

This chain joins TRBV3-1 (or the pseudogene TRBV3-2) and TRBJ1-5; D ambiguous. Germline lookup yields CDR1 LGHDT and CDR2 YNNKEL (reference sequence). This CDR3 has 12 residues. The germline V and J ends were trimmed by 1 base and 6 bases, with 4 bases remaining between them. This CDR3 is CASSQAGQPQHF. CDR3 coding DNA: TGTGCCAGCAGCCAAGCGGGTCAGCCCCAGCATTTT.

This rearrangement joins TRBV7-8 to TRBJ2-5, with D tentatively TRBD2 (6 bases). The V and J ends lost 3 bases and 5 bases respectively, with 16 bases between them. Germline V gene data show CDR1 as SGHVS and CDR2 as FQNEAQ. The CDR3 is 15 amino acids. CDR3 DNA sequence: TGTGCCAGCAGCTTCGGGACTCCCCGGTGGGAGACCCAGTACTTC. It codes for CASSFGTPRWETQYF.

The chain recombines TRBV29-1 with TRBJ1-6, with TRBD1 identical over 7 bases. The CDR3 sequence is 14 residues long. Germline CDR1 and CDR2: SQVTM and ANQGSEA. The V and J ends lost 4 bases and 10 bases, in that order; junction bases with no gene match: 10. This CDR3 reads CSVAQGQEGSPLHF. CDR3 nucleotides: TGCAGCGTTGCGCAAGGACAGGAGGGCTCACCCCTCCACTTT.

This chain links TRBV28 with TRBJ2-5, with 11 bases fitting TRBD2. Germline V gene data show CDR1 as MDHEN and CDR2 as SYDVKM. The CDR3 is 14 amino acids. V trimming: 5 bases; J trimming: 5 bases; junction bases outside the gene matches: 4. The CDR3, as DNA: TGTGCCAGCAGTCCGGGACTAGCGGTTGAGACCCAGTACTTC. This sequence encodes CASSPGLAVETQYF.

The V call is TRBV2, the J call TRBJ2-2, with D possibly being TRBD2 (6 bases). Trimming left V 6 bases short and J 13 bases short, with 18 bases between. This CDR3 is 13 amino acids long. CDR1 and CDR2 from the germline V gene are SNHLY and FYNNEI. The CDR3 loop is CASSQPGKGGLFF. CDR3 DNA: TGTGCCAGCAGCCAGCCGGGGAAGGGAGGGCTGTTTTTT.